The source of this T cell receptor (beta chain) is a study of blood T cell repertoires in COVID-19 (TCRdb year 2020). Some background on the complete study: The collaborator samples originated in the United States, Italy and Spain and spanned the acute and convalescent phases of COVID-19. The prospective study material was composed of cDNA or gDNA derived from T cells, B-cell-depleted T cells, or PBMCs. A de-identified subject ID, COVID-19 status, age in years and sex were almost always included in the sample metadata. The repertoires were released in a freely available public database meant as a resource for research on the immune response to SARS-CoV-2. Subjects who had been exposed to COVID-19, were actively infected with it, or had recovered from it provided the deeply sampled blood TCRbeta repertoires that made up the dataset. The samples were drawn from the first 160 participants of the ongoing ImmuneRACE study and from 950 to 1,500 subjects provided by 6 global collaborators. HLA class I and class II types, where available, came from metadata supplied by the sample provider rather than from assay-based typing.

The paper as a whole reports these results and caveats: The amount of clinical and demographic metadata varied by source and participant and was provided uncurated.

A word on this clone: What this receptor recognizes is not known. No base quality values were provided; no much bigger clone lies one nucleotide off.

V is shortened by 5 bases, J by 2 bases, and the region joining them spans 18 bases. From the germline V gene (reference sequence), CDR1 is MNHEY and CDR2 is SMNVEV. The CDR3 runs 16 amino acids, cysteine and phenylalanine included. The DNA shown is the 48-base CDR3, in frame from base 1. TCRbeta CDR3 regions were amplified from genomic DNA by means of the immunoSEQ Assay, a bias-controlled multiplex PCR. The authors processed their data as follows. The number of nucleated cells in each sample was estimated from the amplification of reference gene primers within the assay. To quantify the absolute abundance of each unique TCRbeta CDR3 rearrangement, sequence reads were collapsed and filtered. Productive Simpson clonality was computed per sample as the square root of Simpson's diversity index over productive rearrangements. In its TCRdb copy, this immuneACCESS table keeps in-frame sequences only and misses some clones. Where compared with another copy, unresolved V genes explain less than half of these, and the others have no known cause. The V and J calls and clone size come from that table; D and trimming were worked out from the DNA. This sample is represented by around 250,000 clones; around 88% of them were singletons. The leading ten clones occupy roughly 1.2% of the sample.

Participants in the prospective study were aged 18 to 89 years, lived in about two dozen United States geographic areas, and enrolled through a virtual design. To assign participants to cohorts, the prospective study relied on clinical history that participants themselves reported in a screening survey and a study questionnaire. Mobile phlebotomists in the prospective study collected whole blood, serum and a nasopharyngeal or oropharyngeal swab from every participant. Participants in the prospective study had the option to provide additional blood draws and questionnaires over a roughly 2-month period. Before DNA extraction, blood samples from the prospective study were shipped at room temperature or frozen.

The V and J segments used are TRBV27 and TRBJ1-1; TRBD1 is possibly the D segment (6 matching bases). This clonotype was sampled from a woman in her 40s with acute COVID-19. The material sequenced was PBMCs or T cells enriched from blood (not recorded which). The base sequence is TGTGCCAGCAGTCTAACAAGGCGGACAGCAAACACTGAAGCTTTCTTT. Its translation is CASSLTRRTANTEAFF.